The 7 T cell receptor beta chains below all came from one sample that was sequenced in a study of cytomegalovirus exposure and HLA in healthy donors. Researchers ran the PCR with 60 Vbeta and 13 Jbeta primers. Clones were read by immunoSEQ multiplex PCR, and TCRdb kept only the in-frame ones, dropping some. The sample carries under 250,000 clones, around 80% recorded once. The specimen was PBMCs. The receptors here all came from a man aged 45-65 years in good health and CMV-seronegative.

The chain recombines TRBV9 with TRBJ2-7, with TRBD1 matching over 9 bases. The CDR3 has 15 residues. CDR1 and CDR2 (germline): SGDLS, YYNGEE. V shed 4 bases, J shed 4 bases, and the junction held 9 bases outside the gene matches. CDR3 in amino acids: CASSPLTGGFYEQYF. For the CDR3, the DNA is TGTGCCAGCAGCCCTTTAACAGGGGGCTTTTACGAGCAGTACTTC.

In its sample, this clone was seen once. The J gene is TRBJ2-7, the V gene TRBV27, with D unclear. Germline V CDR1 and CDR2: MNHEY, SMNVEV (reference sequence). The CDR3 has 14 residues. V lost 6 bases and J lost 5, with 17 bases in between. The CDR3 DNA reads as TGTGCCAGCAGAGATCTCCTTGCGAATAACGAGCAGTACTTC. It specifies CASRDLLANNEQYF.

This rearrangement joins TRBV5-6 to TRBJ1-5, with a tentative D call TRBD1 (6 bases). Germline V lookup: CDR1 SGHDT, CDR2 YYEEEE. The length of the CDR3 is 17 residues. The V and J ends lost 4 bases and 6 bases respectively, with 23 bases between them. CDR3 in amino acids: CASSRRGGALRPQPQHF. The CDR3 DNA follows: TGTGCCAGCAGCCGGAGGGGGGGGGCGCTTCGCCCTCAGCCCCAGCATTTT.

This clone was seen a few times. At the DNA level, this CDR3 is encoded by other sequences in the same sample as well. V gene TRBV2 combines with J gene TRBJ1-5; 8 bases map to TRBD1. Germline lookup yields CDR1 SNHLY and CDR2 FYNNEI. V lost 6 bases and J lost 4; bases outside the gene matches: 5. The CDR3 consists of 14 residues. The CDR3 protein is CASRRQGINQPQHF. The CDR3 DNA reads as TGTGCCAGCAGGCGACAGGGGATAAATCAGCCCCAGCATTTT.

This chain uses TRBV6-5 with TRBJ2-7; a weak D match, TRBD2 (5 bases). Trimming shortened V by 2 bases and J by 12 bases, and 11 bases separated the two germline ends. The CDR3 consists of 11 residues. Germline CDR1 and CDR2: MNHEY and SVGAGI. The chain's CDR3 is CASSYMGRGYF. CDR3 DNA sequence: TGTGCCAGCAGTTACATGGGGAGAGGGTACTTC.

The genes are TRBV19 and TRBJ1-4; TRBD1 is a possible D gene (6 bases). Trimming took off 8 bases at V and 2 bases at J, with 18 bases between the two ends. The germline V gene has CDR1 LNHDA and CDR2 SQIVND (reference sequence). The CDR3 has 16 residues. The CDR3 reads CASQTTTGLTNEKLFF. The CDR3 bases are TGTGCCAGTCAGACCACAACAGGGCTGACTAATGAAAAACTGTTTTTT.

CDR3 nucleotide sequence: TGTGCCAGCAGTGAAGAGTACGGGTTGGCGGCATACGAGCAGTACTTC. Translated, it gives CASSEEYGLAAYEQYF. The genes are TRBV25-1 and TRBJ2-7, with no clear D. Looked up from germline, CDR1 is MGHDK and CDR2 is SYGVNS. V gave up 2 bases and J gave up 4 bases, with 18 bases separating them. The CDR3 length is 16 residues.